This T cell receptor beta chain was identified in a study of T cells in Graves' hyperthyroidism and ophthalmopathy. Points from the study as a whole: Model output signaled ophthalmopathy a median 6.5 months ahead of onset. In simple terms, a model built on 13 V-J features told ophthalmopathy apart from stable hyperthyroidism.

This clonotype was recorded at least ten times. Its cognate antigen is unknown. It was RNA transcripts that yielded the amplified TCR beta CDR3 regions. HTBI primers were employed in a first-round RT-PCR of the TCR CDR3. One entry per CDR3 protein results from TCRdb running MiXCR on the multiplex PCR reads. In the table there are roughly 510,000 distinct CDR3 sequences, under 25% of which are singletons. There are 14 residues in the CDR3. The germline gives CDR1 DFQATT, CDR2 SNEGSKA (reference sequence). The V and J ends lost 3 bases and 5 bases, in that order; junction bases with no gene match: 9. This clonotype was sampled from a young man with Graves' hyperthyroidism. Sequenced: blood. The rearrangement links TRBV20-1 to TRBJ1-1; 7 nucleotides agree with TRBD1. The CDR3 is CSASLGGRGTEAFF. In DNA form, the CDR3 reads TGCAGTGCTAGCTTAGGGGGCAGAGGGACTGAAGCTTTCTTT.